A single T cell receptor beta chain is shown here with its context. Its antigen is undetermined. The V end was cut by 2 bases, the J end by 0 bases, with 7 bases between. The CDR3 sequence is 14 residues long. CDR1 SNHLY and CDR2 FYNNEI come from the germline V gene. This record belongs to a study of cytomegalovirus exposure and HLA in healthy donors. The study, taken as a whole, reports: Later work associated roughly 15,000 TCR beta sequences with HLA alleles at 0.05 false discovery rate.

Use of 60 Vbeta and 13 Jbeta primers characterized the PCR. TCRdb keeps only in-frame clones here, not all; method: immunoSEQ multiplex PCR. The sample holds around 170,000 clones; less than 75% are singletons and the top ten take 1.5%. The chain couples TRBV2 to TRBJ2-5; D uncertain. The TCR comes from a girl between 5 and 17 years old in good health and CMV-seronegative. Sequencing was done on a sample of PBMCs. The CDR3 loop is CASSESADQETQYF. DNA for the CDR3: TGTGCCAGCAGTGAAAGCGCGGACCAAGAGACCCAGTACTTC.